This T cell receptor beta chain was recovered during a study of T cell responses to AZD1222 COVID-19 vaccine. Findings and caveats of the study: Spike-specific TCR depth and breadth grew after two AZD1222 doses. Seropositivity was recorded at baseline in only six AZD1222 recipients. Repertoires were collected only later (after the peak T cell response had occurred).

Repertoires were generated with immunoSEQ multiplex PCR, while TCRdb's copy carries only in-frame clones and drops some. The table records 95,000 to 150,000 clones, roughly nine tenths of them present only once. To note about this clone: Its specificity is unknown.

CDR1 is LNHDA and CDR2 is SQIVND in the germline V gene (reference sequence). V dropped 4 bases and J dropped 2 bases, with 20 bases sitting between them. This CDR3 has 17 amino acids. The specimen comprised peripheral blood, sampled on day 0 of AZD1222 vaccination. This clonotype was obtained from an adult in good health. V and J are TRBV19 and TRBJ1-1; D not resolved. CDR3 residues: CASSKGLLSPYNTEAFF. The CDR3 DNA reads as TGTGCCAGTAGTAAAGGACTCCTAAGCCCTTACAACACTGAAGCTTTCTTT.